What follows are 30 T cell receptor beta chains derived from one specimen sequenced in a study of blood T cell repertoires in COVID-19. TCRdb's copy holds only in-frame clones and misses some; the assay was immunoSEQ multiplex PCR. The repertoire holds about 200,000 clones, with around 83% as singletons. The sample comprised peripheral blood. All receptors derive from a human donor in a cohort sampled during active COVID-19.

J is TRBJ2-1 and V is TRBV7-8; D is possibly TRBD2 (5 bases). This CDR3 has 14 residues. The V and J ends lost 6 bases and 1 base respectively, with 10 bases between them. The germline V gene has CDR1 SGHVS and CDR2 FQNEAQ. The CDR3 protein is CASSLGLSYNEQFF. CDR3 DNA: TGTGCCAGCAGTCTAGGACTTTCCTACAATGAGCAGTTCTTC.

The chain carries TRBV2 and TRBJ2-3, with TRBD1 matching over 8 bases. This CDR3 contains 15 residues. Looked up from germline, CDR1 is SNHLY and CDR2 is FYNNEI. J was trimmed by 0 bases and V by 6 bases; bases with no gene match: 5. The CDR3 DNA is TGTGCCAGCAGACGACAGGGGCCGAGCACAGATACGCAGTATTTT. This translates into CASRRQGPSTDTQYF.

This clone was counted only a few times. The chain employs TRBV19 and TRBJ1-5; D is ambiguous. This CDR3 region has 18 residues. Germline CDR1 LNHDA, CDR2 SQIVND (reference sequence). V dropped 1 base and J dropped 1 base, with 17 bases sitting between them. CDR3 sequence reads: CASSIGGSLSGSNQPQHF. CDR3 in DNA: TGTGCCAGTAGTATAGGGGGATCCCTAAGCGGCAGCAATCAGCCCCAGCATTTT.

The chain uses TRBV6-5 and TRBJ1-3, with 8 bases that match TRBD1. The germline V gene encodes CDR1 MNHEY and CDR2 SVGAGI. V lost 4 bases and J lost 5; bases outside the gene matches: 4. The CDR3 runs to 14 residues. CDR3: CASSSRGQRNTIYF. CDR3 sequence (DNA): TGTGCCAGCAGTTCCAGGGGGCAGAGAAACACCATATATTTT.

This clone was seen more than once but under ten times. The J gene is TRBJ1-6, the V gene TRBV6-6; possible D gene TRBD1, 6 bases. This CDR3 region has 17 residues. The germline V gene encodes CDR1 MNHNY and CDR2 SVGAGI (reference sequence). Trimming removed 5 bases from V and 10 bases from J, with 24 bases in between. The CDR3: CASSPKQGLSGGSPLHF. CDR3 in DNA: TGTGCCAGCAGTCCGAAACAGGGATTGAGTGGAGGATCACCCCTCCACTTT.

This chain uses TRBV6-5 with TRBJ1-4, with D possibly being TRBD1 (6 bases). Between the trimmed V and J ends, which lost 4 bases and 7 bases, there was a span of 16 bases. In germline, CDR1 is MNHEY, CDR2 SVGAGI. This CDR3 contains 15 residues. CDR3 DNA: TGTGCCAGCAGTTTGTCAGGGGCTAGAAGTGAAAAACTGTTTTTT. Translated: CASSLSGARSEKLFF.

The chain carries TRBV30 and TRBJ1-3; D ambiguous. This CDR3 is 15 amino acids long. Trimming cost V 1 base and J 4 bases, with 14 bases left between them. Germline V gene data show CDR1 as GTSNPN and CDR2 as SVGIG (reference sequence). The CDR3 region has the DNA TGTGCCTGGAGTGGAGGTTGGACTGGGGGAAACACCATATATTTT. It yields the protein CAWSGGWTGGNTIYF. The full variable domain, in which reference TRBV30 and TRBJ1-3 provide the parts outside the CDR3, is SQTIHQWPATLVQPVGSPLSLECTVEGTSNPNLYWYRQAAGRGLQLLFYSVGIGQISSEVPQNLSASRPQDRQFILSSKKLLLSDSGFYLCAWSGGWTGGNTIYFGEGSWLTVV.

A few counts support this clone. The chain has TRBV28 and TRBJ2-7; TRBD1 matches at 7 bases. The CDR3 length is 16 residues. The trim removed 2 bases at V and 5 bases at J, leaving 12 bases unmatched. Germline V gives CDR1 MDHEN, CDR2 SYDVKM. CDR3 sequence (DNA): TGTGCCAGCAGTTTAGGGGTCGGCAGGGGGATGAACGAGCAGTACTTC. Protein: CASSLGVGRGMNEQYF. Filled out from reference TRBV28 and TRBJ2-7, the complete variable domain reads DVKVTQSSRYLVKRTGEKVFLECVQDMDHENMFWYRQDPGLGLRLIYFSYDVKMKEKGDIPEGYSVSREKKERFSLILESASTNQTSMYLCASSLGVGRGMNEQYFGPGTRLTVT.

This chain connects TRBV4-1 to TRBJ2-1; 9 bases map to TRBD1. Trimming removed 6 bases from V and 8 bases from J; junction bases left unmatched: 11. Germline V gives CDR1 MGHRA, CDR2 YSYEKL. The CDR3 sequence is 15 residues long. This chain's CDR3 is CASRLGDRDWDEQFF. CDR3 bases: TGCGCCAGCAGACTAGGGGACAGGGACTGGGATGAGCAGTTCTTC.

The rearrangement links TRBV15 to TRBJ1-3, with no clear D. The length of the CDR3 is 16 residues. V was trimmed by 4 bases and J by 0 bases, leaving 13 bases between them. The germline gives CDR1 LNHNV, CDR2 YYDKDF (reference sequence). The CDR3 protein is CATSISRLGSGNTIYF. CDR3 nucleotide sequence: TGTGCCACCAGCATATCCCGCCTAGGCTCTGGAAACACCATATATTTT.

This chain joins TRBV28 and TRBJ2-7; tentative D call: TRBD1 (5 bases). With 6 bases removed from V and 0 bases from J, the gap between germline ends came to 9 bases. The CDR3 is 13 amino acids. Germline values: CDR1 MDHEN, CDR2 SYDVKM. The CDR3 here is CASRPGPSYEQYF. The CDR3 bases are TGTGCCAGCAGGCCAGGGCCCTCCTACGAGCAGTACTTC.

This clone was recorded a few times. The chain combines TRBV3-1 (or the pseudogene TRBV3-2) with TRBJ1-2, with TRBD1 as a possible D gene (5 bases). Germline values: CDR1 LGHDT, CDR2 YNNKEL (reference sequence). The V and J ends lost 4 bases and 1 base respectively, with 10 bases between them. The CDR3 covers 14 residues. CDR3 loop: CASSLGRVNYGYTF. CDR3 DNA sequence: TGTGCCAGCAGCCTGGGGCGAGTTAACTATGGCTACACCTTC.

The chain joins TRBV7-9 to TRBJ2-7; D may be TRBD1 (7 bases). This CDR3 contains 13 residues. Trimming stripped 2 bases from V and 7 bases from J, with 12 bases between. CDR1 and CDR2 (germline): SEHNR, FQNEAQ (reference sequence). The CDR3 DNA sequence: TGTGCCAGCAGCTTAACAGGGGCGGGGGAGCAGTACTTC. Translating gives CASSLTGAGEQYF.

The chain joins TRBV7-9 to TRBJ2-1, with TRBD2 matching over 7 bases. CDR1 SEHNR and CDR2 FQNEAQ come from the germline V gene (reference sequence). The CDR3 runs to 17 residues. Trimming at V came to 5 bases and at J to 5 bases, leaving 15 bases not matched to a gene. The CDR3 loop is CASSLPAIGRRNNEQFF. CDR3 DNA sequence: TGTGCCAGCAGCCTCCCAGCAATCGGGAGGAGGAACAATGAGCAGTTCTTC.

The chain couples TRBV5-5 to TRBJ2-3, with 12 bases identical to TRBD2. Germline V lookup: CDR1 SGHKS, CDR2 YYEKEE (reference sequence). There are 17 residues in the CDR3. After removal of 0 bases from V and 5 bases from J, the junction contained 7 bases not matched to a gene. The CDR3 loop is CASSLGLAGGPQDTQYF. CDR3 nucleotides: TGTGCCAGCAGCTTGGGTCTAGCGGGAGGGCCTCAAGATACGCAGTATTTT.

J is TRBJ1-6 and V is TRBV27; the D is unclear. There are 13 residues in the CDR3. The germline V gene encodes CDR1 MNHEY and CDR2 SMNVEV (reference sequence). The germline V and J ends were trimmed by 3 bases and 6 bases, with 6 bases remaining between them. This chain's CDR3 is CASSFSSNSPLHF. CDR3 nucleotide sequence: TGTGCCAGCAGTTTTAGCAGTAATTCACCCCTCCACTTT.

This clone was observed once. The chain links TRBV28 to TRBJ1-5; 10 bases align to TRBD1. This CDR3 spans 15 amino acids. Trimming took 5 bases from V and 8 from J; bases not matched to a gene: 9. Germline CDR1 reads MDHEN; CDR2 reads SYDVKM. The CDR3 region is CASSLPPGQGKPQHF. Written as DNA, the CDR3 is TGTGCCAGCAGTCTCCCGCCGGGACAGGGGAAGCCCCAGCATTTT.

The V and J genes are TRBV2 and TRBJ2-5, with a tentative D call TRBD1 (5 bases). In germline, CDR1 is SNHLY, CDR2 FYNNEI. This CDR3 has 15 residues. V lost 5 bases to trimming and J lost 3 bases, with 16 bases between them. DNA for the CDR3: TGTGCCAGCAGTCCCGAACTCAGGGTCGAAGAGACCCAGTACTTC. It encodes CASSPELRVEETQYF.

The chain recombines TRBV28 with TRBJ1-5; 9 positions agree with TRBD1. Germline CDR1 MDHEN, CDR2 SYDVKM. CDR3 size: 13 residues. The J segment lost 7 bases and the V segment lost 8 bases, leaving 6 bases of the junction unmatched. The CDR3 coding sequence is TGTGCCAGCTGGGGACAGGGCTGGCAGCCCCAGCATTTT. Translating gives CASWGQGWQPQHF. The whole variable domain, remainder taken from reference TRBV28 and TRBJ1-5, is DVKVTQSSRYLVKRTGEKVFLECVQDMDHENMFWYRQDPGLGLRLIYFSYDVKMKEKGDIPEGYSVSREKKERFSLILESASTNQTSMYLCASWGQGWQPQHFGDGTRLSIL.

This chain uses TRBV5-1 with TRBJ2-1; D not certain. From germline, CDR1 is SGHRS and CDR2 YFSETQ. The CDR3 loop spans 11 amino acids. V lost 4 bases to trimming and J lost 5 bases, with 4 bases between them. CDR3 residues: CASSINNEQFF. The CDR3 nucleotides read TGCGCCAGCAGCATAAACAATGAGCAGTTCTTC.

The chain couples TRBV28 to TRBJ2-3; 8 positions agree with TRBD2. The CDR3 length is 15 residues. CDR1 MDHEN and CDR2 SYDVKM come from the germline V gene. The ends lost 8 bases at V and 2 bases at J; junction bases unmatched: 9. The CDR3 sequence is CASATLAEDTDTQYF. The CDR3 DNA follows: TGTGCCAGCGCAACACTAGCGGAGGACACAGATACGCAGTATTTT.

This sequence joins TRBV3-1 (or the pseudogene TRBV3-2) and TRBJ2-6, with D possibly being TRBD2 (5 bases). From germline, CDR1 is LGHDT and CDR2 YNNKEL (reference sequence). Trimming took off 4 bases at V and 4 bases at J, with 14 bases between the two ends. The CDR3 contains 16 residues. The CDR3 DNA is TGTGCCAGCAGCCGGTGGATAGAGCGGGGGGCCAACGTCCTGACTTTC. It yields the protein CASSRWIERGANVLTF.

The V and J genes are TRBV19 and TRBJ2-7; TRBD2 agrees at 12 bases. With 3 bases clipped from V and 6 bases from J, the junction kept 12 bases outside the gene matches. The CDR3 totals 17 residues. Germline CDR1 reads LNHDA; CDR2 reads SQIVND (reference sequence). The CDR3 sequence is CASSILRTSGKRSEQYF. CDR3 nucleotides: TGTGCCAGTAGTATTCTACGGACTAGCGGGAAAAGAAGCGAGCAGTACTTC. Based on the CDR3 plus reference TRBV19 and TRBJ2-7, the full variable domain is DGGITQSPKYLFRKEGQNVTLSCEQNLNHDAMYWYRQDPGQGLRLIYYSQIVNDFQKGDIAEGYSVSREKKESFPLTVTSAQKNPTAFYLCASSILRTSGKRSEQYFGPGTRLTVT.

The chain joins TRBV5-1 to TRBJ2-3; 12 nucleotides line up with TRBD2. With V trimmed by 1 base and J by 3 bases, 15 bases remained unmatched. Germline-derived CDR1 and CDR2 are SGHRS and YFSETQ. The CDR3 has 20 residues. The CDR3 loop reads CASSLRAVSSGRASTDTQYF. In DNA, the CDR3 is TGCGCCAGCAGCTTGAGGGCGGTCTCTAGCGGGAGGGCCTCAACAGATACGCAGTATTTT.

The chain joins TRBV5-1 to TRBJ2-2; 7 nucleotides match TRBD1. The CDR3 spans 16 residues. V trimming: 0 bases; J trimming: 4 bases; junction bases outside the gene matches: 6. The V gene's germline CDR1 is SGHRS and CDR2 YFSETQ. DNA of the CDR3: TGCGCCAGCAGCTTGGCCGAGACAGGGATCACCGGGGAGCTGTTTTTT. Amino acids: CASSLAETGITGELFF.

This chain joins TRBV15 and TRBJ2-7, with TRBD2 matching 7 bases. After removal of 0 bases from V and 3 bases from J, the junction contained 14 bases not matched to a gene. This CDR3 region has 18 residues. Germline V gene lookup returns CDR1 LNHNV and CDR2 YYDKDF (reference sequence). This CDR3 is CATSRDLGSGGRGYEQYF. The CDR3 DNA reads as TGTGCCACCAGCAGAGATTTGGGATCAGGCGGGAGAGGCTACGAGCAGTACTTC.

The chain uses TRBV6-2 or TRBV6-3 and TRBJ2-4; 7 nucleotides agree with TRBD1. Looked up from germline, CDR1 is MNHEY and CDR2 is SVGEGT. V lost 0 bases, J lost 0 bases, and 5 bases stayed unmatched. CDR3 size: 17 residues. CDR3 residues: CASSYSTGSLAKNIQYF. Here the CDR3 DNA reads TGTGCCAGCAGTTACTCGACAGGGTCTCTAGCCAAAAACATTCAGTACTTC.

J is TRBJ1-5 and V is TRBV6-4, with a possible D match to TRBD1 (5 bases). Trimming shortened V by 6 bases and J by 4 bases, and 28 bases separated the two germline ends. CDR1 is MRHNA, CDR2 SNTAGT, per germline. The CDR3 sequence is 19 residues long. CDR3 region: CASSYFRGEGDKANQPQHF. The CDR3 DNA is TGTGCCAGCAGCTATTTCCGGGGGGAAGGGGATAAAGCGAATCAGCCCCAGCATTTT.

The V call is TRBV13, the J call TRBJ1-2; D may be TRBD1 (6 bases). CDR1 is PRHDT, CDR2 FYEKMQ, per germline (reference sequence). V was clipped by 5 bases and J by 4 bases, with 17 bases between them. The CDR3 totals 15 residues. This CDR3 is CASSRGGQGRYGYTF. The CDR3 nucleotides are TGTGCCAGCAGCCGGGGGGGCCAGGGCCGCTATGGCTACACCTTC.

The chain links TRBV28 to TRBJ2-7, with a tentative D call TRBD2 (5 bases). The germline CDR1 and CDR2 sequences are MDHEN and SYDVKM. The CDR3 consists of 17 residues. V was cut by 5 bases and J by 2 bases, with 22 bases left in between. The CDR3 region has the DNA TGTGCCAGCAGTCCACGCCTGGGTAGCGAGAGCACCTACGAGCAGTACTTC. Its translation is CASSPRLGSESTYEQYF.